This passage covers 20 T cell receptor beta chains from one sample sequenced in a study of T cell responses to AZD1222 COVID-19 vaccine. Measured with immunoSEQ multiplex PCR; TCRdb has only the in-frame clones, and not every one. Of some 150,000 clones listed, 75% to 90% are singletons. The sample was peripheral blood, taken on day 0 of MenACWY control vaccination. These receptors were obtained from an adult in good health.

The chain employs TRBV14 and TRBJ2-5; D not resolved. The CDR3 sequence is 15 residues long. CDR1 is SGHDN, CDR2 FVKESK, per germline. V was trimmed by 0 bases and J by 1 base, leaving 9 bases between them. The CDR3 DNA follows: TGTGCCAGCAGCCAAGATTCCGCAATCCAAGAGACCCAGTACTTC. It translates to CASSQDSAIQETQYF. The full variable domain, rest sourced from reference TRBV14 and TRBJ2-5, is EAGVTQFPSHSVIEKGQTVTLRCDPISGHDNLYWYRRVMGKEIKFLLHFVKESKQDESGMPNNRFLAERTGGTYSTLKVQPAELEDSGVYFCASSQDSAIQETQYFGPGTRLLVL.

V gene TRBV19 combines with J gene TRBJ1-1, with a possible D match to TRBD1 (5 bases). The V gene's germline CDR1 is LNHDA and CDR2 SQIVND (reference sequence). The CDR3 has 15 residues. Trimming shortened V by 0 bases and J by 1 base, and 9 bases separated the two germline ends. CDR3 nucleotides: TGTGCCAGTAGTATAGATAGCAGGGAGAACACTGAAGCTTTCTTT. It translates to CASSIDSRENTEAFF.

The chain employs TRBV5-1 and TRBJ1-1; D may be TRBD1 (5 bases). Looked up from germline, CDR1 is SGHRS and CDR2 is YFSETQ. The length of the CDR3 is 14 residues. Trimming cost V 2 bases and J 1 base, with 9 bases left between them. The CDR3 is CASSFGDWNTEAFF. In nucleotides, the CDR3 is TGCGCCAGCAGCTTTGGGGACTGGAACACTGAAGCTTTCTTT.

The rearrangement links TRBV19 to TRBJ2-2; 9 bases line up with TRBD1. CDR3 length: 18 residues. Germline V gives CDR1 LNHDA, CDR2 SQIVND (reference sequence). V gave up 1 base and J gave up 3 bases; unmatched junction bases: 9. The CDR3 here is CASSIVVRRDRDTGELFF. As DNA, the CDR3 is TGTGCCAGTAGTATAGTTGTACGAAGGGACAGGGACACCGGGGAGCTGTTTTTT.

This chain links TRBV5-6 with TRBJ1-5; D is unclear. CDR1 is SGHDT and CDR2 is YYEEEE in the germline V gene. The CDR3 is 12 amino acids. The V end was cut by 0 bases, the J end by 9 bases, with 7 bases between. This CDR3 is CASSLGWGPQHF. The CDR3 region has the DNA TGTGCCAGCAGCTTGGGCTGGGGGCCCCAGCATTTT.

The chain recombines TRBV21-1 with TRBJ2-1; TRBD2, the table's D call, was not compared with the DNA. TRBV21-1 is labeled a pseudogene. The CDR3 has 14 residues. DNA for the CDR3: TGTGCCAGCAGCCGGATGGGGAGGCGCAATGAGCAGTTCTTC. Encoded protein: CASSRMGRRNEQFF.

The chain links TRBV18 to TRBJ1-2, with D unclear. Trimming took off 1 base at V and 6 bases at J, with 9 bases between the two ends. Germline loops: CDR1 KGHSH, CDR2 LQKENI. There are 13 residues in the CDR3. CDR3 protein: CASSPRTLDGYTF. The CDR3 DNA reads as TGTGCCAGCTCACCACGGACGTTGGATGGCTACACCTTC.

The CDR3 protein is CASSQLEGGYEQYF. CDR3 nucleotide sequence: TGTGCCAGCAGCCAATTAGAGGGGGGTTACGAGCAGTACTTC. The chain carries TRBV11-2 and TRBJ2-7; either TRBD1 or TRBD2 may fit D (6 bases each). CDR1 is SGHAT, CDR2 FQNNGV, per germline. This CDR3 comprises 14 residues. V was trimmed by 5 bases and J by 4 bases, leaving 15 bases between them.

The V call is TRBV15, the J call TRBJ2-3; D gene uncertain. CDR3 length equals 12 residues. Trimming shortened V by 0 bases and J by 5 bases, and 3 bases separated the two germline ends. The germline gives CDR1 LNHNV, CDR2 YYDKDF (reference sequence). The CDR3 loop reads CATSRDIDTQYF. The CDR3 nucleotides read TGTGCCACCAGCAGAGATATAGATACGCAGTATTTT.

J is TRBJ2-7 and V is TRBV7-2; D may be TRBD1 (6 bases). The CDR3 consists of 13 residues. Germline lookup yields CDR1 SGHTA and CDR2 FQGNSA. Trimming took 1 base from V and 3 from J, leaving 7 bases between them. CDR3 nucleotides: TGTGCCAGCAGCTTAGAGGGGGTCTACGAGCAGTACGTC. Translation gives CASSLEGVYEQYV.

In its sample, this clone was seen a few times. V usage is TRBV3-1 (or the pseudogene TRBV3-2) and J usage is TRBJ2-3; 8 nucleotides match TRBD2. Germline-derived CDR1 and CDR2 are LGHDT and YNNKEL (reference sequence). Trimming cost V 1 base and J 2 bases; bases outside gene matches: 11. The CDR3 totals 18 residues. The CDR3 DNA reads as TGTGCCAGCAGCCAAGGATTAAGCGGACTAGCCCCCACAGATACGCAGTATTTT. Translation: CASSQGLSGLAPTDTQYF.

V and J are TRBV6-5 and TRBJ2-7, with 11 bases fitting TRBD1. Germline-derived CDR1 and CDR2 are MNHEY and SVGAGI. The CDR3 length is 15 residues. The trim removed 2 bases at V and 4 bases at J, leaving 4 bases unmatched. The CDR3 nucleotides read TGTGCCAGCAGTTACCGGGACAGGGGGAGGTACGAGCAGTACTTC. It yields the protein CASSYRDRGRYEQYF.

The V call is TRBV6-5, the J call TRBJ1-6; the D is unclear. The CDR3 length is 16 residues. Germline lookup yields CDR1 MNHEY and CDR2 SVGAGI. V shed 4 bases and J shed 2 bases, with 12 bases lying between them. CDR3 nucleotides: TGTGCCAGCAGTTTCTTTCGACGGACCTATAATTCACCCCTCCACTTT. Amino acids: CASSFFRRTYNSPLHF.

The chain is built from TRBV5-6 and TRBJ1-5; D uncertain. CDR3 length: 15 residues. The V and J ends lost 1 base and 0 bases respectively, with 8 bases between them. The germline V gene encodes CDR1 SGHDT and CDR2 YYEEEE. CDR3 nucleotide sequence: TGTGCCAGCAGCTTGAGAGGTTATAGCAATCAGCCCCAGCATTTT. It specifies CASSLRGYSNQPQHF.

The gene calls are TRBV5-4 and TRBJ1-1; perhaps TRBD1 as D (5 bases). The CDR3 is 13 amino acids. Germline-derived CDR1 and CDR2 are SGHNT and YYREEE (reference sequence). V was pared by 0 bases and J by 7 bases, with 10 bases between. The DNA for the CDR3 is TGTGCCAGCAGCTTGGGAGAGGGACGTGAAGCTTTCTTT. It codes for CASSLGEGREAFF.

V and J are TRBV5-4 and TRBJ1-4, with D perhaps TRBD1 (6 bases). V dropped 0 bases and J dropped 7 bases, with 10 bases sitting between them. Germline CDR1 reads SGHNT; CDR2 reads YYREEE (reference sequence). The CDR3 extends over 14 amino acids. Here the CDR3 DNA reads TGTGCCAGCAGCTTGGCTGGGGGCGGTGAAAAACTGTTTTTT. As protein: CASSLAGGGEKLFF.

The chain employs TRBV2 and TRBJ1-4; tentatively, D is TRBD1 (6 bases). Germline values: CDR1 SNHLY, CDR2 FYNNEI. Deletions cut 4 bases from V and 2 bases from J, with 11 bases between. The CDR3 runs 15 residues. The CDR3 spells CASSVGGTTNEKLFF. The DNA for the CDR3 is TGTGCCAGCAGTGTAGGGGGGACCACTAATGAAAAACTGTTTTTT.

The CDR3 DNA is TGTGCCAGCAGCCCGACGGTAGGGTGGTCCTACGAGCAGTACTTC. Its protein is CASSPTVGWSYEQYF. This chain connects TRBV5-5 to TRBJ2-7; no reliable D call. The CDR3 covers 15 residues. With 4 bases removed from V and 1 base from J, the gap between germline ends came to 15 bases. The germline V gene has CDR1 SGHKS and CDR2 YYEKEE (reference sequence). Together with reference TRBV5-5 and TRBJ2-7, the CDR3 gives the full variable domain: DAGVTQSPTHLIKTRGQQVTLRCSPISGHKSVSWYQQVLGQGPQFIFQYYEKEERGRGNFPDRFSARQFPNYSSELNVNALLLGDSALYLCASSPTVGWSYEQYFGPGTRLTVT.

The CDR3 protein is CAWYGKGYTF. In nucleotides, the CDR3 is TGTGCCTGGTATGGGAAAGGCTACACCTTC. The chain links TRBV30 to TRBJ1-2; D unclear. Germline V gene data show CDR1 as GTSNPN and CDR2 as SVGIG (reference sequence). The CDR3 is 10 residues long. Trimming stripped 5 bases from V and 8 bases from J, with 9 bases between.

The chain joins TRBV10-2 to TRBJ1-1, with TRBD1 as a possible D gene (5 bases). The CDR3 covers 15 residues. Germline-derived CDR1 and CDR2 are WSHSY and SAAADI. V lost 0 bases and J lost 1, with 9 bases in between. The CDR3 here is CASSESRQGNTEAFF. Written as DNA, the CDR3 is TGCGCCAGCAGTGAGTCGAGGCAGGGGAACACTGAAGCTTTCTTT.